This record looks at one TCR beta chain sequence and its context. This sample was taken from a study of blood T cell repertoires in COVID-19. Turning to the study itself: Sample material is recorded as cDNA or gDNA derived from T cells, B-cell-depleted T cells, or PBMCs.

Measured with immunoSEQ multiplex PCR; TCRdb has only the in-frame clones, and not every one. The top ten clones hold about a tenth of a sample with some 96,000 clones, more than 75% of them seen once. Per the germline V gene, CDR1 is SEHNR and CDR2 is FQNEAQ (reference sequence). The CDR3 sequence is 14 residues long. V lost 6 bases and J lost 5, with 16 bases in between. The specimen sequenced was peripheral blood. This clonotype originated in a middle-aged man with acute or convalescent COVID-19. This rearrangement joins TRBV7-9 to TRBJ1-2, with D possibly TRBD1 on 5 matching bases. The CDR3 protein is CASRPTALGYGYTF. DNA of the CDR3: TGTGCCAGCAGACCGACAGCGTTGGGGTATGGCTACACCTTC.